This T cell receptor beta chain was observed in a study of T cells in Graves' hyperthyroidism and ophthalmopathy. The CDR3 runs to 14 residues. Trimming pared 3 bases from V and 14 bases from J, leaving 18 bases between. Germline-derived CDR1 and CDR2 are SGHRS and YFSETQ. What was amplified from RNA transcripts were TCR beta CDR3 regions. The primer set for the first-round RT-PCR of the TCR CDR3 was HTBI. MiXCR, run by TCRdb on the multiplex PCR reads, gives a single entry per CDR3 protein. The sample records over 500,000 distinct CDR3 sequences, approximately 16% being singletons. There are a few counts of this clonotype.

The sequence was collected from a woman in her 30s with Graves' ophthalmopathy. Sequenced sample: blood. The chain has TRBV5-1 and TRBJ1-6; D uncertain. The CDR3 loop is CASSSTPRYESLHF. The CDR3 DNA sequence: TGCGCCAGCAGCTCGACCCCGCGATACGAATCCCTCCACTTT.